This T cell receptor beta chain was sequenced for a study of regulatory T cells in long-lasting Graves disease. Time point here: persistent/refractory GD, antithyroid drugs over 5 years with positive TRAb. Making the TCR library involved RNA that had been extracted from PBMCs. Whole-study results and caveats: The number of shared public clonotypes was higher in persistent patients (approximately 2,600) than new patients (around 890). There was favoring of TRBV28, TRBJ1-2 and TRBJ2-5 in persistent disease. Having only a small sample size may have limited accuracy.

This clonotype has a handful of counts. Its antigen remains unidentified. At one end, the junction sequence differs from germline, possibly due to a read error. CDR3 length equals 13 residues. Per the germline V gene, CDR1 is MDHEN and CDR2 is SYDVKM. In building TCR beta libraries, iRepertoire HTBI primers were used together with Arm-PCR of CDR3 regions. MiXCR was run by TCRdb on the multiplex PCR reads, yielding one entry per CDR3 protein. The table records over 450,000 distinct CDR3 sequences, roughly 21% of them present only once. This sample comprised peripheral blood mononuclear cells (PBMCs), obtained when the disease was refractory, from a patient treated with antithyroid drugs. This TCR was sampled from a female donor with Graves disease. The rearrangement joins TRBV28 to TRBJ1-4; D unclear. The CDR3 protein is CATEKTTAERLFF. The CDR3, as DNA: TGTGCCACTGAAAAAACGACGGCAGAAAGACTGTTTTTT.